The T cell receptor beta chain described here comes from a study of cytomegalovirus exposure and HLA in healthy donors. CDR3 size: 14 residues. Germline V CDR1 and CDR2: LNHDA, SQIVND (reference sequence). V gave up 3 bases and J gave up 2 bases, with 10 bases separating them. PCR amplification relied on 60 Vbeta primers (plus 13 Jbeta primers). Sequenced by immunoSEQ multiplex PCR; TCRdb stores in-frame clones only, minus some. The data show fewer than 200,000 clones, 73% seen once. Study-level results: CMV serostatus stood as the only immune exposure information on hand. Some segments of the V type, notably TRBV6-2 and TRBV6-3, were excluded as indistinguishable.

In regard to this clone: Its target is unknown.

The V call is TRBV19, the J call TRBJ1-2; TRBD1 is a possible D gene (6 bases). The TCR comes from a woman younger than 35 in good health and CMV-seropositive. What was sequenced was PBMCs. CDR3 bases: TGTGCCAGTAGTATCTACGGGACAAACTATGGCTACACCTTC. Amino acid sequence: CASSIYGTNYGYTF.